This T cell receptor beta chain was observed in a study of cytomegalovirus exposure and HLA in healthy donors. General observations from the study: In a later analysis, TCR beta V- and J-gene trimming showed a link to a missense DCLRE1C variant. Cytomegalovirus association was assigned to some 160 TCR beta chains. In vitro, three CMV-associated chains proved specific for CMV antigens.

With respect to this clone: Its matching antigen is unknown.

Primers for the PCR totalled 60 Vbeta and 13 Jbeta. Assay used: immunoSEQ multiplex PCR; TCRdb lists only in-frame clones, some missing. The table lists around 89,000 clones, 81% of them singletons. CDR1 and CDR2 from the germline V gene are LNHDA and SQIVND (reference sequence). The CDR3 is 17 residues long. Trimming shortened V by 2 bases and J by 5 bases, and 21 bases separated the two germline ends. The clonotype was recovered from a girl aged 2 to 9 in good health and CMV-seropositive. The chain links TRBV19 to TRBJ2-5; tentative D call: TRBD1 (5 bases). Material: PBMCs. This chain's CDR3 is CASSITYLGPGRETQYF. The CDR3 coding sequence is TGTGCCAGTAGTATAACCTACTTGGGGCCTGGTCGGGAGACCCAGTACTTC.